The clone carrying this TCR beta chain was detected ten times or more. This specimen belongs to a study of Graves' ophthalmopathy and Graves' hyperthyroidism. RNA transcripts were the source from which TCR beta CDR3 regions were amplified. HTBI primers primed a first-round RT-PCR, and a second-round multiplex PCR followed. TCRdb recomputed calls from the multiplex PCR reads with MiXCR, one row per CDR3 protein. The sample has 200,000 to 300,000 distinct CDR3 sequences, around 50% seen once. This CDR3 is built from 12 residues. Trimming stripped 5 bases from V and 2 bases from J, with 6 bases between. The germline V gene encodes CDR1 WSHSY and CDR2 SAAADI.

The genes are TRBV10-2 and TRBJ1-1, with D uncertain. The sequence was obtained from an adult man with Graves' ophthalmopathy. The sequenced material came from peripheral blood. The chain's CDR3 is CASSQSNTEAFF. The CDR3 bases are TGCGCCAGCAGTCAGAGTAACACTGAAGCTTTCTTT.